These T cell receptor beta chains were read from a single sample in a study of brain metastases from non-small cell lung cancer. Repertoires were generated with immunoSEQ multiplex PCR, while TCRdb's copy carries only in-frame clones and drops some. The repertoire holds 3,200 or so clones, around 88% seen once, with more than 6.5% in the top ten. Sequencing was performed on primary lung tumor tissue. These receptors all stem from a donor older than 35 with non-small cell lung cancer. Each CDR3 is given with its conserved first and last residue. A D gene is named only where the DNA matches it firmly. The listing skips clone size in some rows; elsewhere it reads once, few, many or a size class.

>NA|NA|TRBJ1-3|TRBV19
CASWNAGQLSGNTIYF
TGTGCCAGTTGGAACGCCGGACAGCTCTCTGGAAACACCATATATTTT
>NA|NA|TRBJ2-5|TRBV5-4
CASSLMSWGTRETQYF
TGTGCCAGCAGCTTGATGTCGTGGGGGACCCGGGAGACCCAGTACTTC
>TRBD1|NA|TRBJ1-1|TRBV28
CASRRTGRYAEAFF
TGTGCCAGCAGACGGACAGGGCGGTACGCTGAAGCTTTCTTT
>TRBD2|NA|TRBJ2-1|TRBV7-9
CASSSSGRRDNEQFF
TGTGCCAGCAGCTCTAGCGGGAGGAGAGACAATGAGCAGTTCTTC
>NA|NA|TRBJ2-3|TRBV27
CASSSTGLLTDTQYF
TGTGCCAGCAGTTCTACGGGACTCCTCACAGATACGCAGTATTTT
>NA|NA|TRBJ1-1|TRBV4-1
CASSQGTRVDTEAFF
TGCGCCAGCAGCCAAGGAACCAGGGTGGACACTGAAGCTTTCTTT
>NA|NA|TRBJ1-6|TRBV5-8
CASSFRGDYSPLHF
TGTGCCAGCAGCTTTAGAGGGGATTATTCACCCCTCCACTTT
>TRBD1|NA|TRBJ2-1|TRBV24-1
CATSSRDRPYNEQFF
TGTGCCACCAGTTCCCGGGACAGGCCCTACAATGAGCAGTTCTTC
>NA|NA|TRBJ2-4|TRBV19
CTSQINSGPINIQYF
TGTACCAGTCAGATCAACTCGGGACCGATAAACATTCAGTACTTC
>NA|once|TRBJ1-1|TRBV6-1
CASSELALNTEAFF
TGTGCCAGCAGTGAATTAGCCTTGAACACTGAAGCTTTCTTT
>NA|NA|TRBJ2-3|TRBV30
CAWSKTPDTQYF
TGTGCCTGGAGTAAAACGCCAGATACGCAGTATTTT
>TRBD1|NA|TRBJ1-3|TRBV5-5
CASSLAGTGRGNTIYF
TGTGCCAGCAGCTTGGCCGGGACAGGGCGGGGAAACACCATATATTTT
>NA|NA|TRBJ1-4|TRBV30
CAGSQHNEKLFF
TGTGCTGGGTCACAGCATAATGAAAAACTGTTTTTT
>NA|NA|TRBJ1-3|TRBV5-1
CASSLGFDSGNTIYF
TGCGCCAGCAGCTTGGGGTTCGACTCTGGAAACACCATATATTTT
>TRBD1|NA|TRBJ1-5|TRBV28
CASSGSPRDRRIKPQHF
TGTGCCAGCAGTGGAAGCCCGCGGGACAGGAGGATTAAGCCCCAGCATTTT
>TRBD1|NA|TRBJ2-6|TRBV7-2
CASSGRTGQTGANVLTF
TGTGCCAGCAGCGGCCGGACAGGGCAGACTGGAGCCAACGTCCTGACTTTC
>NA|NA|TRBJ1-2|TRBV29-1
CSVATWADKGRNYGYTF
TGCAGCGTCGCCACCTGGGCGGACAAGGGGAGGAACTATGGCTACACCTTC
>NA|NA|TRBJ1-1|TRBV6-5
CASSETGSMNTEAFF
TGTGCCAGCAGCGAGACAGGATCCATGAACACTGAAGCTTTCTTT
>NA|NA|TRBJ1-1|TRBV28
CASSPAEPNTEAFF
TGTGCCAGCAGTCCCGCCGAGCCGAACACTGAAGCTTTCTTT
>TRBD1|NA|TRBJ2-2|TRBV6-8
CASKEDRGPGELFF
TGTGCCAGCAAAGAGGACAGGGGGCCGGGGGAGCTGTTTTTT
>NA|NA|TRBJ2-7|TRBV5-4
CASSLPGYEQYF
TGTGCCAGCAGCTTGCCGGGCTACGAGCAGTACTTC
>NA|NA|TRBJ2-7|TRBV5-8
CASSPPRVLSATYEQYF
TGTGCCAGCAGCCCCCCGAGGGTACTATCCGCAACCTACGAGCAGTACTTC
>NA|NA|TRBJ2-7|TRBV30
CAWTLKGGSYEQYF
TGTGCCTGGACCCTCAAGGGGGGCTCGTACGAGCAGTACTTC
>TRBD2|NA|TRBJ2-1|TRBV6-1
CASSEGASGFSYNEQFF
TGTGCCAGCAGTGAAGGGGCTAGCGGGTTCTCCTACAATGAGCAGTTCTTC
>NA|once|TRBJ1-1|TRBV10-3
CAISPEYKNTEAFF
TGTGCCATCAGTCCGGAATACAAGAACACTGAAGCTTTCTTT
>NA|NA|TRBJ2-7|TRBV7-8
CASSTPFRGPSSYEQYF
TGTGCCAGCAGTACCCCATTCCGAGGGCCAAGCTCCTACGAGCAGTACTTC
>NA|NA|TRBJ2-7|TRBV5-6
CASSLLGAREQYF
TGTGCCAGCAGCTTGTTGGGGGCGCGGGAGCAGTACTTC
>NA|NA|TRBJ2-7|TRBV28
CASIGTYEQYF
TGTGCCAGCATTGGGACCTACGAGCAGTACTTC
>TRBD2|NA|TRBJ2-4|TRBV7-2
CASSSTRLAGFNIQYF
TGTGCCAGCAGCTCGACGAGACTAGCGGGGTTTAACATTCAGTACTTC
>NA|NA|TRBJ1-3|TRBV9
CASSAGTISTIYF
TGTGCCAGCAGCGCCGGGACTATAAGCACCATATATTTT
>TRBD1|NA|TRBJ2-3|TRBV10-1
CASSRDRPTDTQYF
TGCGCCAGCAGCCGGGACAGACCCACAGATACGCAGTATTTT
>TRBD1|NA|TRBJ2-7|TRBV7-8
CASSPTGGEQYF
TGTGCCAGCAGCCCCACAGGGGGCGAGCAGTACTTC
>NA|once|TRBJ2-3|TRBV9
CASSSGSEDMQYF
TGTGCCAGCAGCTCCGGGTCGGAAGATATGCAGTATTTT
>TRBD2|NA|TRBJ2-5|TRBV30
CAWSRLAGVSETQYF
TGTGCCTGGAGCCGACTAGCGGGAGTTTCGGAGACCCAGTACTTC
>NA|NA|TRBJ1-3|TRBV15
CATSRGTAGNTIYF
TGTGCCACCAGCAGAGGGACCGCTGGAAACACCATATATTTT
>TRBD2|NA|TRBJ2-1|TRBV5-1
CASGRTSGRASSYNEQFF
TGCGCCAGCGGACGGACTAGCGGGAGGGCCTCGTCCTACAATGAGCAGTTCTTC
>TRBD2|once|TRBJ2-1|TRBV10-3
CAINRAGGDNEQFF
TGTGCCATCAATCGAGCGGGAGGGGACAATGAGCAGTTCTTC
>TRBD1|NA|TRBJ1-2|TRBV14
CASSPDRGGGYTF
TGTGCCAGCAGCCCGGACAGGGGAGGGGGCTACACCTTC
>NA|NA|TRBJ2-1|TRBV5-1
CAREGNRSSYNEQFF
TGCGCTCGCGAGGGAAACAGAAGCTCCTACAATGAGCAGTTCTTC
>TRBD1|NA|TRBJ1-2|TRBV7-9
CASSFRQGIDYGYTF
TGTGCCAGCAGCTTCCGACAGGGAATAGACTATGGCTACACCTTC
>TRBD1|NA|TRBJ1-2|TRBV14
CASSHYGQGAYGYTF
TGTGCCAGCAGCCATTACGGACAGGGGGCCTATGGCTACACCTTC
>TRBD1|NA|TRBJ2-7|TRBV2
CASSDPDRINEQYF
TGTGCCAGCAGTGACCCGGACAGGATCAACGAGCAGTACTTC
>NA|NA|TRBJ1-1|TRBV5-1
CASSFSGTPFESEAFF
TGCGCCAGCAGCTTCTCCGGGACACCCTTCGAGTCTGAAGCTTTCTTT
>NA|NA|TRBJ1-5|TRBV7-2
CASSFSGSLGNQPQHF
TGTGCCAGCAGCTTTTCCGGCAGCCTAGGCAATCAGCCCCAGCATTTT
>NA|few|TRBJ2-7|TRBV28
CASSPPHPSNRAHEQYF
TGTGCCAGCAGTCCTCCCCACCCATCGAACAGGGCCCACGAGCAGTACTTC